These 8 T cell receptor beta chains originate from one sample sequenced in a study of blood T cell repertoires in COVID-19. The protocol was immunoSEQ multiplex PCR, while the TCRdb copy is restricted to in-frame clones and leaves out a portion. The repertoire holds 60,000 to 80,000 clones, with roughly 85% as singletons. The specimen was peripheral blood. Source of these receptors: a man aged 50 to 59 with acute or convalescent COVID-19.

The V gene is TRBV10-3, the J gene TRBJ2-5; TRBD2 matches 8 bases. With 7 bases clipped from V and 5 bases from J, the junction kept 12 bases outside the gene matches. The CDR3 runs 15 residues. Looked up from germline, CDR1 is ENHRY and CDR2 is SYGVKD. CDR3 sequence (DNA): TGTGCCATCAAGCGAGGGAGCGGGGGTGAGGAGACCCAGTACTTC. It specifies CAIKRGSGGEETQYF.

This clone was seen only once. The chain links TRBV6-5 to TRBJ2-7, with D tentatively TRBD1 (6 bases). The length of the CDR3 is 14 residues. Germline V CDR1 and CDR2: MNHEY, SVGAGI. The V end was cut by 4 bases, the J end by 2 bases, with 12 bases between. The CDR3 coding sequence is TGTGCCAGCAGTTCTCCCGGGACAACCTACGAGCAGTACTTC. Its translation: CASSSPGTTYEQYF.

J is TRBJ1-1 and V is TRBV30; D unresolved. Germline CDR1 is GTSNPN and CDR2 is SVGIG (reference sequence). The CDR3 sequence is 12 residues long. The V and J ends lost 4 bases and 6 bases respectively, with 12 bases between them. CDR3 sequence reads: CAWNSPSAEAFF. DNA of the CDR3: TGTGCCTGGAACTCCCCCAGCGCTGAAGCTTTCTTT.

The chain uses TRBV28 and TRBJ1-6; 11 positions match TRBD1. The CDR3 is 16 residues long. J was trimmed by 8 bases and V by 2 bases; bases with no gene match: 5. Germline loops: CDR1 MDHEN, CDR2 SYDVKM. The CDR3 DNA follows: TGTGCCAGCAGTTTACAGTGGACAGGGGGCGATTCACCCCTCCACTTT. It specifies CASSLQWTGGDSPLHF. The variable domain in full, completed from reference TRBV28 and TRBJ1-6, reads DVKVTQSSRYLVKRTGEKVFLECVQDMDHENMFWYRQDPGLGLRLIYFSYDVKMKEKGDIPEGYSVSREKKERFSLILESASTNQTSMYLCASSLQWTGGDSPLHFGNGTRLTVT.

The J gene is TRBJ2-7, the V gene TRBV5-1, with unresolved D. Germline V lookup: CDR1 SGHRS, CDR2 YFSETQ. This CDR3 comprises 15 residues. Trimming removed 1 base at V and 5 bases at J, with 16 bases between. The CDR3 DNA is TGCGCCAGCAGCTTGTCCGGCAGGAATTTGGACGAGCAGTACGTC. Its protein product is CASSLSGRNLDEQYV.

This clone appeared a single time. This rearrangement joins TRBV19 to TRBJ2-2, with D unresolved. Germline loops: CDR1 LNHDA, CDR2 SQIVND (reference sequence). V was trimmed by 5 bases and J by 7 bases, leaving 14 bases between them. The length of the CDR3 is 14 residues. Here the CDR3 reads CASSGPPRRGELFF. CDR3 DNA: TGTGCCAGTAGTGGCCCCCCGAGGCGCGGGGAGCTGTTTTTT. The whole variable domain, filled in from reference TRBV19 and TRBJ2-2, reads DGGITQSPKYLFRKEGQNVTLSCEQNLNHDAMYWYRQDPGQGLRLIYYSQIVNDFQKGDIAEGYSVSREKKESFPLTVTSAQKNPTAFYLCASSGPPRRGELFFGEGSRLTVL.

The rearrangement joins TRBV18 to TRBJ2-1; maybe TRBD1 (6 bases). The CDR3 runs 15 residues. Germline loops: CDR1 KGHSH, CDR2 LQKENI. The V gene lost 1 base and the J gene lost 4 bases, with 11 bases spanning the gap. CDR3 region: CASSPQQGVYNEQFF. In nucleotides, the CDR3 is TGTGCCAGCTCACCACAACAGGGAGTTTACAATGAGCAGTTCTTC.

The chain joins TRBV10-3 to TRBJ2-3; 7 nucleotides line up with TRBD2. V shed 10 bases and J 6 bases; nucleotides not matched to a gene: 13. There are 14 residues in the CDR3. The germline CDR1 and CDR2 sequences are ENHRY and SYGVKD. This CDR3 reads CATSDSSGADTQYF. CDR3 coding DNA: TGTGCCACCTCAGACTCAAGCGGGGCGGATACGCAGTATTTT.